The present T cell receptor (beta chain) was sequenced within a study of T cells in Graves' hyperthyroidism and ophthalmopathy. Study results and limitations: Most thyroid clonotypes with frequency above 0.001 were detected in blood.

Germline V gene sequence: CDR1 MDHEN, CDR2 SYDVKM. This CDR3 is built from 19 residues. V gave up 5 bases and J gave up 8 bases, with 31 bases separating them. This clonotype was picked up many times. Its specificity is not known. Amplified TCR beta CDR3 regions derived from RNA transcripts. Primed by the HTBI set, a first-round RT-PCR was run on the TCR CDR3. Each CDR3 protein is one row after TCRdb ran MiXCR on the multiplex PCR reads. The sample includes hundreds of thousands of distinct CDR3 sequences, about a sixth of them seen just once. A NOSPECS grade of at least 4, a Clinical Activity Score of at least 3 and duration under 3 months were recorded in ophthalmopathy patients. Exclusion of a patient resulted from uncontrolled infection, other autoimmune disease, pregnancy or lactation.

The receptor was derived from a woman in her thirties or forties with Graves' ophthalmopathy. Sequenced: blood. The chain is built from TRBV28 and TRBJ2-1, with D perhaps given as TRBD1 or TRBD2 (5 bases each). This CDR3 is CASSPSPKLGAHTQYEQFF. As DNA, the CDR3 is TGTGCCAGCAGTCCCTCCCCCAAACTAGGGGCACACACACAATATGAGCAGTTCTTC.